These 30 T cell receptor beta chains share one sample of origin, sequenced in a study of shared clonotypes between healthy human individuals (dated by TCRdb to 2019 to 2021). Library creation used the immunoSEQ multiplex PCR assay. Here the immuneACCESS table is served through TCRdb, limited to in-frame sequences with V and J called. Missing clones are a known gap in these copies; in checked studies unresolved V genes cover under half, and the rest lacks a known reason. The sample table holds about 490,000 clones, of which 65% to 85% were seen once. 9.5% to 15% of the sample is taken by the ten largest. Sequenced: PBMCs. These receptors were taken from a woman aged 40 to 49 in good health. Some clones in this sample may be carry-over from other donors' samples.

The V gene is TRBV28, the J gene TRBJ1-4; maybe TRBD1 (5 bases). Trimming removed 2 bases at V and 6 bases at J, with 7 bases between. The germline CDR1 and CDR2 sequences are MDHEN and SYDVKM. The CDR3 runs to 13 residues. CDR3 in amino acids: CASSLLTDEKLFF. Here the CDR3 DNA reads TGTGCCAGCAGTTTACTGACAGATGAAAAACTGTTTTTT.

This clone showed up many times. The sample carries other DNA sequences with the same CDR3. The chain carries TRBV30 and TRBJ1-1, with a weak D call TRBD1 (5 bases). In germline, CDR1 is GTSNPN, CDR2 SVGIG (reference sequence). The CDR3 has 12 residues. V shed 6 bases and J shed 5 bases, with 13 bases lying between them. The CDR3 nucleotides are TGTGCCTGTGAGGGGTTGGGGACTGAAGCTTTCTTT. This encodes CACEGLGTEAFF.

The chain recombines TRBV28 with TRBJ2-5; TRBD2 is a possible D gene (7 bases). This CDR3 has 11 residues. Germline V gene data show CDR1 as MDHEN and CDR2 as SYDVKM. Deletions cut 8 bases from V and 5 bases from J, with 9 bases between. The CDR3 DNA is TGTGCCAGCGGGAGGGGGGAGACCCAGTACTTC. Amino acid sequence: CASGRGETQYF.

This sequence joins TRBV7-2 and TRBJ1-4; D is ambiguous. The CDR3 extends over 15 amino acids. The germline CDR1 and CDR2 sequences are SGHTA and FQGNSA. Trimming pared 7 bases from V and 3 bases from J, leaving 15 bases between. CDR3: CASTSSGLSNEKLFF. CDR3 sequence (DNA): TGTGCCAGCACCTCATCCGGGCTCTCTAATGAAAAACTGTTTTTT.

This chain links TRBV28 with TRBJ1-1, with D possibly TRBD1 on 6 matching bases. Germline V gene data show CDR1 as MDHEN and CDR2 as SYDVKM. CDR3 length: 12 amino acids. Trimming pared 1 base from V and 7 bases from J, leaving 7 bases between. The CDR3 here is CASSLLQGEAFF. CDR3 sequence (DNA): TGTGCCAGCAGTTTATTACAGGGTGAAGCTTTCTTT. The complete variable domain, with remaining parts taken from reference TRBV28 and TRBJ1-1, reads DVKVTQSSRYLVKRTGEKVFLECVQDMDHENMFWYRQDPGLGLRLIYFSYDVKMKEKGDIPEGYSVSREKKERFSLILESASTNQTSMYLCASSLLQGEAFFGQGTRLTVV.

This sequence joins TRBV13 and TRBJ1-3, with D uncertain. This CDR3 is 15 amino acids long. V gave up 1 base and J gave up 4 bases, with 11 bases separating them. The germline CDR1 and CDR2 sequences are PRHDT and FYEKMQ (reference sequence). The CDR3 reads CASSLESGLGNTIYF. DNA of the CDR3: TGTGCCAGCAGCTTAGAGAGTGGGTTAGGAAACACCATATATTTT.

Notes on this clone: It differs at one base from a far larger clone, so likely a read error. The chain carries TRBV29-1 and TRBJ1-2; 9 bases are shared with TRBD1. Germline V gene lookup returns CDR1 SQVTM and CDR2 ANQGSEA. The CDR3 runs to 14 residues. Trimming at V came to 0 bases and at J to 9 bases, leaving 8 bases not matched to a gene. The CDR3 nucleotides are TGCAGCGTTGAAGATCGGGGGACAGGGAATTGCTACACCTTC. This codes for CSVEDRGTGNCYTF.

The rearrangement links TRBV28 to TRBJ2-1, with D perhaps matching TRBD2 (5 bases). CDR3 length: 13 residues. From germline, CDR1 is MDHEN and CDR2 SYDVKM. The V end lost 5 bases, the J end lost 4 bases, and 9 bases lay between the germline ends. The CDR3 reads CASSLGLYNEQFF. CDR3 DNA sequence: TGTGCCAGCAGTCTAGGACTGTACAATGAGCAGTTCTTC.

This clone appeared many times. The rearrangement joins TRBV7-6 to TRBJ2-5; 9 positions agree with TRBD1. The CDR3 totals 15 residues. Germline V gives CDR1 SGHVS, CDR2 FNYEAQ. V lost 2 bases to trimming and J lost 3 bases; unmatched junction nucleotides: 4. The CDR3 loop reads CASSLWGQGKETQYF. The CDR3 DNA sequence: TGTGCCAGCAGCTTATGGGGACAGGGAAAAGAGACCCAGTACTTC.

This chain uses TRBV19 with TRBJ2-7; tentative D call: TRBD1 (6 bases). Trimming removed 3 bases from V and 2 bases from J, with 14 bases in between. CDR1 and CDR2 from the germline V gene are LNHDA and SQIVND (reference sequence). The CDR3 length is 15 residues. The CDR3 nucleotides read TGTGCCAGTAGTATCAGGGGCACTTCTCCCTACGAGCAGTACTTC. Amino acid sequence: CASSIRGTSPYEQYF.

The chain recombines TRBV5-1 with TRBJ2-7; possible D gene TRBD2, 5 bases. Germline V gene lookup returns CDR1 SGHRS and CDR2 YFSETQ. The CDR3 runs to 14 residues. The V and J ends lost 0 bases and 2 bases respectively, with 9 bases between them. CDR3 sequence: CASSLDGETYEQYF. The CDR3 coding sequence is TGCGCCAGCAGCTTGGACGGGGAGACCTACGAGCAGTACTTC.

The chain combines TRBV7-2 with TRBJ2-1; TRBD1 matches 11 bases. This CDR3 region has 17 residues. V shed 2 bases, J shed 6 bases, and the junction held 9 bases outside the gene matches. CDR1 SGHTA and CDR2 FQGNSA come from the germline V gene. In DNA, the CDR3 is TGTGCCAGCAGCTTAAGGCTTTTCGGGACAGGGGGCAATGAGCAGTTCTTC. This codes for CASSLRLFGTGGNEQFF.

Turning to this clone: Given a far larger clone just one base away, this is likely a sequencing read error. Other nucleotide sequences from this sample produce the same CDR3. The chain is built from TRBV28 and TRBJ1-5; TRBD1 matches 7 bases. The germline gives CDR1 MDHEN, CDR2 SYDVKM. The CDR3 sequence is 14 residues long. Trimming cost V 9 bases and J 6 bases; bases outside gene matches: 11. The CDR3 DNA reads TGTGCCAGTAGTCGGACAGCAGGGGGTCAGCCCCAGCATTTT. Its translation: CASSRTAGGQPQHF.

The chain combines TRBV13 with TRBJ1-1; no definite D call. Trimming removed 5 bases at V and 6 bases at J, with 22 bases between. The germline V gene encodes CDR1 PRHDT and CDR2 FYEKMQ (reference sequence). The CDR3 is 16 residues long. In DNA form, the CDR3 reads TGTGCCAGCAGCCTCCGTGGGAGGATCCCGCGCGCTGAAGCTTTCTTT. It codes for CASSLRGRIPRAEAFF.

V and J are TRBV10-1 and TRBJ1-1; no clear D gene. Trimming removed 7 bases from V and 2 bases from J, with 5 bases in between. Germline lookup yields CDR1 WNHNN and CDR2 SYGVQD (reference sequence). The CDR3 loop spans 11 amino acids. The CDR3 DNA reads TGCGCCAGCACTCAAAACACTGAAGCTTTCTTT. This gives the protein CASTQNTEAFF.

The CDR3 reads CATSREGQGMVGTEAFF. The CDR3 region has the DNA TGTGCCACCAGCAGAGAGGGGCAGGGGATGGTCGGCACTGAAGCTTTCTTT. The chain couples TRBV15 to TRBJ1-1, with D possibly TRBD1 on 6 matching bases. The ends were cut back, 0 bases at V and 4 bases at J, with 18 bases in the middle. Germline V gives CDR1 LNHNV, CDR2 YYDKDF (reference sequence). The CDR3 runs to 17 residues.

This clone was counted only a few times. A far larger clone lies a single base away; this is likely a read error. This sequence joins TRBV29-1 and TRBJ1-1; possibly TRBD1 for D (5 bases). Trimming pared 2 bases from V and 5 bases from J, leaving 15 bases between. The length of the CDR3 is 14 residues. Germline V gene sequence: CDR1 SQVTM, CDR2 ANQGSEA. The CDR3 bases are TGCAGCGTTGAATTTGGAGAGGGGTGGACTGAAGCTTTCTTT. It encodes CSVEFGEGWTEAFF.

Concerning this clone itself: With only one base between it and a far larger clone, this is likely a read error. The gene calls are TRBV9 and TRBJ2-5; 7 nucleotides align to TRBD1. CDR1 SGDLS and CDR2 YYNGEE come from the germline V gene. The CDR3 length is 13 residues. The CDR3 here is CASSVTGQETHYF. CDR3 bases: TGTGCCAGCAGCGTGACAGGGCAAGAGACCCATTACTTC.

The V and J genes are TRBV7-2 and TRBJ2-7; 7 positions agree with TRBD2. V shed 3 bases and J 7 bases; nucleotides not matched to a gene: 6. This CDR3 has 13 amino acids. CDR1 is SGHTA and CDR2 is FQGNSA in the germline V gene. CDR3 bases: TGTGCCAGCAGCTTCGGACTAGGAGGGGAGCAGTACTTC. Translated: CASSFGLGGEQYF.

With respect to this clone: A far larger clone is just one base off, so this is likely a read error. CDR3 protein: CASIQDQSGKTTYEQYF. In nucleotides, the CDR3 is TGTGCCAGCATCCAAGACCAATCGGGGAAAACCACCTACGAGCAGTACTTC. This rearrangement joins TRBV4-2 to TRBJ2-7; possible D gene TRBD2, 5 bases. In germline, CDR1 is LGHNA, CDR2 YNFKEQ. The CDR3 sequence is 17 residues long.

This clone was picked up one time. This chain links TRBV11-3 with TRBJ2-2; TRBD2 agrees at 10 bases. V was pared by 1 base and J by 6 bases, with 8 bases of the junction left unmatched. The germline CDR1 and CDR2 sequences are SGHNT and YENEEA. This CDR3 contains 17 residues. In DNA form, the CDR3 reads TGTGCCAGCAGCTTAGGATCCCTAGCGGGAGTCTCCGGGGAGCTGTTTTTT. It encodes CASSLGSLAGVSGELFF.

The rearrangement uses TRBV7-3 and TRBJ2-2; D possibly corresponds to TRBD2 (6 bases). V was cut by 2 bases and J by 5 bases, with 12 bases left in between. CDR3 length: 15 amino acids. The V gene's germline CDR1 is SGHTA and CDR2 FQGTGA. CDR3 loop: CASSLGGTLTGELFF. As DNA, the CDR3 is TGTGCCAGCAGCTTAGGTGGGACTTTAACCGGGGAGCTGTTTTTT.

Concerning this clone: A far larger clone lies a single base away; this is likely a read error. The J gene is TRBJ2-1, the V gene TRBV29-1, with TRBD1 matching over 10 bases. The CDR3 consists of 13 residues. From germline, CDR1 is SQVTM and CDR2 ANQGSEA. The CDR3 loop is CSVGTGVVNVQFF. CDR3 bases: TGCAGCGTCGGGACAGGGGTGGTCAATGTGCAGTTCTTC.

V is TRBV30 and J is TRBJ2-5; D is unclear. The CDR3 is made up of 13 amino acids. Per germline, CDR1 GTSNPN and CDR2 SVGIG (reference sequence). V lost 2 bases, J lost 2 bases, and 9 bases lay in between. The CDR3 loop is CAWSKGQQETQYF. As DNA, the CDR3 is TGTGCCTGGAGTAAGGGTCAACAAGAGACCCAGTACTTC.

This sequence joins TRBV27 and TRBJ2-1, with 11 nucleotides matching TRBD2. V lost 5 bases to trimming and J lost 8 bases; unmatched junction nucleotides: 11. The V gene's germline CDR1 is MNHEY and CDR2 SMNVEV (reference sequence). The CDR3 is 16 residues long. The CDR3 sequence: CASSVYSGRAADEQFF. The CDR3 DNA follows: TGTGCCAGCAGTGTCTATAGCGGGAGGGCCGCGGATGAGCAGTTCTTC.

Regarding this clone: Other DNA sequences from this sample encode an identical CDR3 as well. V gene TRBV29-1 combines with J gene TRBJ2-3, with TRBD2 matching 9 bases. Per the germline V gene, CDR1 is SQVTM and CDR2 is ANQGSEA. This CDR3 is 13 amino acids long. With V trimmed by 4 bases and J by 1 base, 0 bases remained unmatched. CDR3 sequence reads: CSVVAGGTDTQYF. For the CDR3, the DNA is TGCAGCGTTGTAGCGGGAGGCACAGATACGCAGTATTTT.

This chain uses TRBV27 with TRBJ2-7, with D perhaps TRBD1 (6 bases). CDR1 MNHEY and CDR2 SMNVEV come from the germline V gene (reference sequence). The CDR3 consists of 14 residues. The germline V and J ends were trimmed by 4 bases and 6 bases, with 16 bases remaining between them. CDR3 residues: CASSSAGQSFEQYF. The DNA of the CDR3 is TGTGCCAGCAGTTCAGCCGGACAGAGCTTCGAGCAGTACTTC.

This sequence joins TRBV11-1 and TRBJ2-3; TRBD2 aligns across 15 bases. The CDR3 is made up of 17 amino acids. Germline V lookup: CDR1 SGHAT, CDR2 FQDESV (reference sequence). J was trimmed by 4 bases and V by 4 bases; bases with no gene match: 6. The DNA for the CDR3 is TGTGCCAGCAGCTACGGACTAGCGGGAGGGTACGCAGATACGCAGTATTTT. Translating gives CASSYGLAGGYADTQYF.

This chain joins TRBV5-1 and TRBJ2-3; maybe TRBD1 (5 bases). Per germline, CDR1 SGHRS and CDR2 YFSETQ. Trimming cost V 0 bases and J 0 bases, with 8 bases left between them. This CDR3 has 15 amino acids. In DNA, the CDR3 is TGCGCCAGCAGCTTGGACAGGCGAAGCACAGATACGCAGTATTTT. Translated, it gives CASSLDRRSTDTQYF.

The rearrangement uses TRBV2 and TRBJ2-2, with a possible D match to TRBD2 (6 bases). The CDR3 length is 15 residues. Trimming cost V 7 bases and J 5 bases, with 17 bases left between them. Germline lookup yields CDR1 SNHLY and CDR2 FYNNEI. CDR3 coding DNA: TGTGCCAGCAATCTAGACGGGAGAGGAACCGGGGAGCTGTTTTTT. Translating gives CASNLDGRGTGELFF. The whole variable domain, remainder taken from reference TRBV2 and TRBJ2-2, is EPEVTQTPSHQVTQMGQEVILRCVPISNHLYFYWYRQILGQKVEFLVSFYNNEISEKSEIFDDQFSVERPDGSNFTLKIRSTKLEDSAMYFCASNLDGRGTGELFFGEGSRLTVL.